This passage covers 26 T cell receptor beta chains from one sample sequenced in a study of blood T cell repertoires in COVID-19. Produced via immunoSEQ multiplex PCR; TCRdb's table is partial and in-frame only. Found here are approximately 160,000 clones, around 74% of them singletons; the top ten hold around 2.7%. Material for sequencing was peripheral blood. The origin of the receptors is a man in his 70s with acute or convalescent COVID-19.

The chain joins TRBV25-1 to TRBJ1-4; 8 nucleotides line up with TRBD1. CDR3 length: 15 residues. The V gene end was trimmed by 4 bases and the J gene end by 8 bases; junction bases not matched to a gene: 9. The germline CDR1 and CDR2 sequences are MGHDK and SYGVNS. This CDR3 reads CASSGLTGVEEKLFF. The CDR3 DNA is TGTGCCAGCAGTGGGTTGACAGGGGTGGAGGAAAAACTGTTTTTT.

The chain combines TRBV11-3 with TRBJ2-3, with 9 positions matching TRBD2. V lost 2 bases, J lost 1 base, and 7 bases stayed unmatched. Germline-derived CDR1 and CDR2 are SGHNT and YENEEA. This CDR3 contains 17 residues. CDR3 sequence (DNA): TGTGCCAGCAGCTTATTCCGGACTAGCGCGGGCACAGATACGCAGTATTTT. The encoded protein is CASSLFRTSAGTDTQYF.

The rearrangement joins TRBV12-5 to TRBJ2-1; the D gene is possibly TRBD1 (5 bases). From germline, CDR1 is LGHNT and CDR2 FRNRAP. The CDR3 length is 17 residues. V gave up 5 bases and J gave up 6 bases, with 23 bases separating them. This CDR3 reads CASGLNIRQLVGNEQFF. DNA of the CDR3: TGTGCTAGTGGTCTTAATATCAGACAGTTAGTTGGCAATGAGCAGTTCTTC.

By sample fraction, this clone is medium-sized. The chain recombines TRBV28 with TRBJ2-7, with D maybe TRBD1 (6 bases). The germline V and J ends were trimmed by 6 bases and 2 bases, with 14 bases remaining between them. This CDR3 region has 14 residues. CDR1 is MDHEN, CDR2 SYDVKM, per germline. CDR3 protein: CASRSGTKTYEQYF. DNA of the CDR3: TGTGCCAGCAGATCCGGGACAAAGACCTACGAGCAGTACTTC. The full variable domain, its missing parts supplied by reference TRBV28 and TRBJ2-7, is DVKVTQSSRYLVKRTGEKVFLECVQDMDHENMFWYRQDPGLGLRLIYFSYDVKMKEKGDIPEGYSVSREKKERFSLILESASTNQTSMYLCASRSGTKTYEQYFGPGTRLTVT.

The rearrangement uses TRBV6-5 and TRBJ1-1, with TRBD1 as a possible D gene (5 bases). Trimming cost V 8 bases and J 8 bases, with 15 bases left between them. The length of the CDR3 is 12 residues. Germline V gives CDR1 MNHEY, CDR2 SVGAGI. The CDR3, as DNA: TGTGCCAGCTACGGGGCGGGGATGGAAGCTTTCTTT. Translated: CASYGAGMEAFF.

The genes are TRBV10-2 and TRBJ1-1; TRBD1 aligns across 7 bases. Per germline, CDR1 WSHSY and CDR2 SAAADI. The V gene end was trimmed by 4 bases and the J gene end by 1 base; junction bases not matched to a gene: 3. The CDR3 is 14 amino acids. The CDR3 loop reads CASSGRQGNTEAFF. The CDR3 coding sequence is TGCGCCAGCAGTGGTAGACAGGGGAACACTGAAGCTTTCTTT.

The V and J genes are TRBV15 and TRBJ1-1; no reliable D call. V lost 6 bases and J lost 7, with 15 bases in between. The CDR3 length is 13 residues. Looked up from germline, CDR1 is LNHNV and CDR2 is YYDKDF (reference sequence). The CDR3 is CATSKRSFDEAFF. The DNA for the CDR3 is TGTGCCACCAGTAAGAGGTCCTTTGATGAAGCTTTCTTT.

The chain links TRBV5-1 to TRBJ2-5; no firm D call. Germline V gives CDR1 SGHRS, CDR2 YFSETQ. The V end lost 3 bases, the J end lost 1 base, and 7 bases lay between the germline ends. The CDR3 loop spans 13 amino acids. In DNA form, the CDR3 reads TGCGCCAGCAGCTCTCGCGGCCAAGAGACCCAGTACTTC. It codes for CASSSRGQETQYF.

The CDR3 bases are TGCAGCGTTGACCAGGGTTTAGGAGAGACCCAGTACTTC. It is translated as CSVDQGLGETQYF. The chain is built from TRBV29-1 and TRBJ2-5, with a possible D match to TRBD1 (5 bases). In germline, CDR1 is SQVTM, CDR2 ANQGSEA. The CDR3 runs to 13 residues. Trimming pared 3 bases from V and 4 bases from J, leaving 12 bases between.

This chain links TRBV10-3 with TRBJ1-3, with no clear D. V lost 0 bases, J lost 0 bases, and 12 bases lay in between. The germline V gene has CDR1 ENHRY and CDR2 SYGVKD. This CDR3 region has 17 residues. The CDR3 DNA follows: TGTGCCATCAGTGAGTCGGTCGGACTCAGCTCTGGAAACACCATATATTTT. Protein: CAISESVGLSSGNTIYF.

The V call is TRBV15, the J call TRBJ1-2; 8 bases agree with TRBD1. The CDR3 has 16 amino acids. Germline trimming cut 3 bases from V and 6 bases from J; bases unmatched to any gene: 12. Germline V gives CDR1 LNHNV, CDR2 YYDKDF (reference sequence). CDR3 DNA sequence: TGTGCCACCAGCAGCGACAGGGGATGGGAGTTTCATGGCTACACCTTC. Encoded protein: CATSSDRGWEFHGYTF.

The rearrangement uses TRBV3-1 (or the pseudogene TRBV3-2) and TRBJ2-1; TRBD1 matches at 7 bases. Trimming cost V 1 base and J 5 bases; bases outside gene matches: 5. The CDR3 sequence is 15 residues long. Germline CDR1 and CDR2: LGHDT and YNNKEL (reference sequence). Here the CDR3 reads CASSQGQGQHNEQFF. In nucleotides, the CDR3 is TGTGCCAGCAGCCAAGGCCAGGGACAGCACAATGAGCAGTTCTTC.

The chain carries TRBV13 and TRBJ1-2; perhaps TRBD1 as D (5 bases). The CDR3 contains 16 residues. V was clipped by 5 bases and J by 0 bases, with 16 bases between them. Looked up from germline, CDR1 is PRHDT and CDR2 is FYEKMQ (reference sequence). The CDR3 loop reads CASSPGTREANYGYTF. DNA of the CDR3: TGTGCCAGCAGCCCCGGGACGCGGGAAGCTAACTATGGCTACACCTTC.

V and J are TRBV7-8 and TRBJ1-1, with TRBD1 identical over 8 bases. The CDR3 runs to 15 residues. CDR1 and CDR2 (germline): SGHVS, FQNEAQ. The trim removed 7 bases at V and 3 bases at J, leaving 10 bases unmatched. The CDR3 DNA sequence: TGTGCCAGCAACCTATTCACAGGGGGGGACACTGAAGCTTTCTTT. Translation: CASNLFTGGDTEAFF.

This clone was seen a handful of times. V gene TRBV6-5 combines with J gene TRBJ1-2, with D maybe TRBD1 (5 bases). Germline assignment: CDR1 MNHEY and CDR2 SVGAGI. The CDR3 totals 14 residues. V dropped 5 bases and J dropped 7 bases, with 17 bases sitting between them. CDR3 residues: CASSTYQGSGGYTF. The CDR3 nucleotides are TGTGCCAGCAGTACCTATCAGGGTTCGGGTGGCTACACCTTC.

V usage is TRBV6-6 and J usage is TRBJ2-3, with TRBD2 matching over 7 bases. Per germline, CDR1 MNHNY and CDR2 SVGAGI (reference sequence). The trim removed 2 bases at V and 5 bases at J, leaving 10 bases unmatched. This CDR3 contains 16 residues. For the CDR3, the DNA is TGTGCCAGCAGTTACCCGCCGGCGGGAGTTGAAGATACGCAGTATTTT. Translating gives CASSYPPAGVEDTQYF.

The gene calls are TRBV5-6 and TRBJ2-2; TRBD2 is a possible D gene (5 bases). Between the trimmed V and J ends, which lost 7 bases and 1 base, there was a span of 14 bases. CDR1 SGHDT and CDR2 YYEEEE come from the germline V gene. The CDR3 sequence is 15 residues long. In DNA, the CDR3 is TGTGCCAGCCGAACGGGGTTCGGGAACACCGGGGAGCTGTTTTTT. This sequence encodes CASRTGFGNTGELFF. Combining the CDR3 with reference TRBV5-6 and TRBJ2-2 gives the whole variable domain DAGVTQSPTHLIKTRGQQVTLRCSPKSGHDTVSWYQQALGQGPQFIFQYYEEEERQRGNFPDRFSGHQFPNYSSELNVNALLLGDSALYLCASRTGFGNTGELFFGEGSRLTVL.

V and J are TRBV5-1 and TRBJ2-5; 10 nucleotides match TRBD2. The ends lost 6 bases at V and 3 bases at J; junction bases unmatched: 2. The CDR3 loop spans 13 amino acids. Germline V gene lookup returns CDR1 SGHRS and CDR2 YFSETQ. The CDR3 loop is CASTGLAEETQYF. The CDR3 DNA reads as TGCGCCAGCACAGGACTAGCGGAAGAGACCCAGTACTTC.

J is TRBJ2-6 and V is TRBV5-4; unclear D gene. CDR3 size: 14 residues. V was pared by 1 base and J by 3 bases, with 5 bases between. CDR1 and CDR2 from the germline V gene are SGHNT and YYREEE (reference sequence). The CDR3 region has the DNA TGTGCCAGCAGCTTGTATAATGGGGCCAACGTCCTGACTTTC. Its translation: CASSLYNGANVLTF.

The table lists this clone with a count of one. This chain connects TRBV15 to TRBJ1-2, with TRBD1 as a possible D gene (6 bases). Germline values: CDR1 LNHNV, CDR2 YYDKDF (reference sequence). This CDR3 is 14 amino acids long. The ends were cut back, 1 base at V and 8 bases at J, with 14 bases in the middle. CDR3 region: CATSRATGQGGYTF. The CDR3 bases are TGTGCCACCAGCAGAGCCACGGGGCAGGGGGGCTACACCTTC.

On this clone: Within the sample, other DNA sequences also encode this same CDR3. This sequence joins TRBV24-1 and TRBJ2-1, with TRBD1 identical over 7 bases. Germline-derived CDR1 and CDR2 are KGHDR and SFDVKD. The CDR3 is 14 residues long. The V gene end was trimmed by 3 bases and the J gene end by 6 bases; junction bases not matched to a gene: 4. CDR3 loop: CATSDGTGVNEQFF. CDR3 nucleotides: TGTGCCACCAGTGATGGAACAGGGGTCAATGAGCAGTTCTTC.

The chain recombines TRBV6-5 with TRBJ1-4; 8 bases are shared with TRBD1. In germline, CDR1 is MNHEY, CDR2 SVGAGI. CDR3 length equals 14 residues. The J segment lost 8 bases and the V segment lost 0 bases, leaving 2 bases of the junction unmatched. The CDR3 nucleotides read TGTGCCAGCAGTTACTCACAGGGGGGGGAAAAACTGTTTTTT. It is translated as CASSYSQGGEKLFF.

This clone has more than one count but fewer than ten. The chain recombines TRBV3-1 (or the pseudogene TRBV3-2) with TRBJ2-1, with D maybe TRBD1 (6 bases). The length of the CDR3 is 16 residues. Trimming left V 4 bases short and J 8 bases short, with 21 bases between. The germline CDR1 and CDR2 sequences are LGHDT and YNNKEL (reference sequence). The CDR3, as DNA: TGTGCCAGCAGCCCCGCCCTTGGGCAGGGGAGCCATGAGCAGTTCTTC. Its protein is CASSPALGQGSHEQFF.

V usage is TRBV5-1 and J usage is TRBJ2-5, with a weak D call TRBD1 (6 bases). This CDR3 spans 16 amino acids. Trimming took 0 bases from V and 3 from J, leaving 15 bases between them. Germline assignment: CDR1 SGHRS and CDR2 YFSETQ. The CDR3 is CASSLASDSGEETQYF. CDR3 in DNA: TGCGCCAGCAGCTTGGCCTCGGACAGCGGAGAAGAGACCCAGTACTTC. The whole variable domain, filled in from reference TRBV5-1 and TRBJ2-5, reads KAGVTQTPRYLIKTRGQQVTLSCSPISGHRSVSWYQQTPGQGLQFLFEYFSETQRNKGNFPGRFSGRQFSNSRSEMNVSTLELGDSALYLCASSLASDSGEETQYFGPGTRLLVL.

This clone was seen once. This chain joins TRBV29-1 and TRBJ2-3; TRBD2 agrees at 10 bases. The V gene end was trimmed by 2 bases and the J gene end by 1 base; junction bases not matched to a gene: 9. The CDR3 has 17 residues. The germline gives CDR1 SQVTM, CDR2 ANQGSEA. CDR3 coding DNA: TGCAGCGTTGAAATTACGAGCGGGGGGGCGGGCACAGATACGCAGTATTTT. It is translated as CSVEITSGGAGTDTQYF.

This clone was observed once. The rearrangement joins TRBV5-1 to TRBJ2-2; 8 bases match TRBD1. The CDR3 length is 16 residues. J was trimmed by 0 bases and V by 4 bases; bases with no gene match: 5. Germline V gives CDR1 SGHRS, CDR2 YFSETQ. This CDR3 reads CASSLMDRANTGELFF. Written as DNA, the CDR3 is TGCGCCAGCAGCCTAATGGACAGGGCGAACACCGGGGAGCTGTTTTTT.